A selection of T cell receptor beta chains follows, all from one sample in a study of Ad26.COV2.S vaccination and SARS-CoV-2 variants. Clones were read by immunoSEQ multiplex PCR, and TCRdb kept only the in-frame ones, dropping some. The repertoire consists of hundreds of thousands of clones, with more than 80% occurring once and the leading ten covering approximately 12%. The sample in question was peripheral blood, obtained in a trial of Ad26.COV2.S vaccine versus placebo. The receptors come from a person aged 18-65 years who received the Ad26.COV2.S COVID-19 vaccine or a placebo. CDR3s include the opening cysteine and the closing phenylalanine or tryptophan. Each record gives: V gene, J gene, CDR3 protein.

TRBV5-6	TRBJ2-7	CASSSHLDRDYEQYF
TRBV5-1	TRBJ2-3	CASSPGLGGTDTQYF
TRBV19	TRBJ2-7	CASSSDPGLYEQYF
TRBV4-1	TRBJ1-2	CASSPSFGRRGQDGYTF
TRBV27	TRBJ2-2	CASSLYGGFTGELFF
TRBV5-1	TRBJ2-1	CASSLGTSGNEQFF
TRBV6-2/TRBV6-3	TRBJ2-1	CASSYTGYNEQFF
TRBV6-5	TRBJ1-6	CASSYSQGGNSPLHF
TRBV3-1/TRBV3-2	TRBJ1-1	CASSHRVMNTEAFF
TRBV7-9	TRBJ2-1	CASSPRLAGGPSNYNEQFF
TRBV19	TRBJ1-2	CASSIAGPHYGYTF
TRBV6-5	TRBJ1-2	CASSYRGQGHGYTF
TRBV28	TRBJ1-5	CASTQGNSNQPQHF
TRBV5-1	TRBJ1-2	CASSLETANYGYTF
TRBV11-2	TRBJ1-3	CASSLLMDTIYF
TRBV18	TRBJ2-3	CASSDPSGSDTQYF
TRBV16	TRBJ1-5	CASSPPDRGWPQHF
TRBV20-1	TRBJ2-6	CSASGRNRGVSGANVLTF
TRBV9	TRBJ2-7	CASSVGPDPYEQYF
TRBV11-2	TRBJ1-1	CASSLTGLGTVNTEAFF
TRBV18	TRBJ1-1	CASSPRRVNTEAFF